Here is one T cell receptor (beta chain) with its context. The entry originates in a study of blood T cell repertoires in COVID-19. The wider study: Acute-phase and convalescent COVID-19 samples originated in the United States, Italy and Spain.

The data were produced by immunoSEQ multiplex PCR, yet TCRdb's version contains in-frame clones alone and is incomplete. The sample carries 25,000 to 35,000 clones, approximately 83% recorded once. Trimming took 3 bases from V and 4 from J, leaving 15 bases between them. Germline CDR1 is DFQATT and CDR2 is SNEGSKA (reference sequence). This CDR3 has 14 amino acids. The sample consisted of peripheral blood. The chain uses TRBV20-1 and TRBJ1-1; possibly TRBD1 for D (6 bases). The source is a man between 70 and 80 years old with active COVID-19. The CDR3 sequence is CSASRGSQLTEAFF. CDR3 in DNA: TGCAGTGCTAGTAGGGGGTCGCAGCTCACTGAAGCTTTCTTT.